What follows are 25 T cell receptor beta chains derived from one specimen sequenced in a study of cytomegalovirus exposure and HLA in healthy donors. 13 Jbeta primers and 60 Vbeta primers were used for the PCR. This table comes from immunoSEQ multiplex PCR, and its TCRdb copy is limited to in-frame clones, with some not included. Of 95,000 to 110,000 clones listed, roughly 82% were seen once; the top ten hold around 4%. Sample: PBMCs. The receptor source for this set is a male donor in good health and CMV-seronegative.

This clone came up a few times. J is TRBJ1-1 and V is TRBV27; TRBD1 might be the D (6 bases). Germline loops: CDR1 MNHEY, CDR2 SMNVEV (reference sequence). Trimming took 3 bases from V and 0 from J, leaving 17 bases between them. The CDR3 runs to 17 residues. In nucleotides, the CDR3 is TGTGCCAGCAGTTTTCGGACAGCGAACCAAATGAACACTGAAGCTTTCTTT. As protein: CASSFRTANQMNTEAFF.

The V call is TRBV4-1, the J call TRBJ2-7, with 8 bases matching TRBD2. CDR3 length: 15 residues. Germline CDR1 and CDR2: MGHRA and YSYEKL. Trimming removed 0 bases from V and 4 bases from J; junction bases left unmatched: 5. CDR3 in amino acids: CASSQESGSAYEQYF. CDR3 DNA: TGCGCCAGCAGCCAAGAGAGCGGGAGTGCGTACGAGCAGTACTTC.

There are many counts of this clone. J is TRBJ2-3 and V is TRBV6-6; D is possibly TRBD1 (6 bases). Between the trimmed V and J ends, which lost 6 bases and 3 bases, there was a span of 16 bases. Germline CDR1 reads MNHNY; CDR2 reads SVGAGI (reference sequence). The CDR3 is 15 amino acids. The CDR3 reads CASSRSGEGTDTQYF. In nucleotides, the CDR3 is TGTGCCAGCAGCCGGTCAGGGGAAGGGACAGATACGCAGTATTTT.

The gene calls are TRBV7-7 and TRBJ2-5; D not certain. Germline V lookup: CDR1 SSHAT, CDR2 FNYEAQ (reference sequence). V lost 2 bases, J lost 1 base, and 5 bases lay in between. The CDR3 totals 13 residues. The CDR3, as DNA: TGTGCCAGCAGCTTAAATAGCCAAGAGACCCAGTACTTC. As protein: CASSLNSQETQYF.

The chain recombines TRBV7-8 with TRBJ2-3; 8 bases agree with TRBD1. The CDR3 spans 15 residues. Per the germline V gene, CDR1 is SGHVS and CDR2 is FQNEAQ. Trimming removed 4 bases from V and 2 bases from J; junction bases left unmatched: 5. This chain's CDR3 is CASSSQGANTDTQYF. CDR3 nucleotides: TGTGCCAGCAGCTCTCAGGGGGCCAACACAGATACGCAGTATTTT.

The chain couples TRBV27 to TRBJ2-7; weak D call: TRBD1 (6 bases). The CDR3 is 15 amino acids. CDR1 is MNHEY and CDR2 is SMNVEV in the germline V gene (reference sequence). Trimming took 7 bases from V and 4 from J, leaving 20 bases between them. The CDR3 protein is CASKSGLAQGYEQYF. The CDR3 DNA reads TGTGCCAGCAAGTCCGGGCTAGCTCAGGGGTACGAGCAGTACTTC.

The V and J genes are TRBV27 and TRBJ2-6; 7 nucleotides align to TRBD2. The junction had 11 bases not matched to a gene; V was cut back by 6 bases and J by 3 bases. Germline CDR1 and CDR2: MNHEY and SMNVEV (reference sequence). The CDR3 extends over 17 amino acids. CDR3 region: CASSGGGTVFGANVLTF. As DNA, the CDR3 is TGTGCCAGCAGCGGCGGGGGTACAGTATTTGGGGCCAACGTCCTGACTTTC.

The V gene is TRBV25-1, the J gene TRBJ2-3, with a weak D call TRBD1 (6 bases). The germline V gene has CDR1 MGHDK and CDR2 SYGVNS. The CDR3 is made up of 14 amino acids. The V end was cut by 2 bases, the J end by 6 bases, with 12 bases between. CDR3: CASSEGGRRDTQYF. The CDR3 coding sequence is TGTGCCAGCAGTGAAGGGGGCCGGCGTGATACGCAGTATTTT. The full variable domain, completed using reference TRBV25-1 and TRBJ2-3, is EADIYQTPRYLVIGTGKKITLECSQTMGHDKMYWYQQDPGMELHLIHYSYGVNSTEKGDLSSESTVSRIRTEHFPLTLESARPSHTSQYLCASSEGGRRDTQYFGPGTRLTVL.

This clone was seen only a few times. The rearrangement uses TRBV11-2 and TRBJ2-5; a possible D gene is TRBD2 (6 bases). The germline V and J ends were trimmed by 4 bases and 3 bases, with 12 bases remaining between them. This CDR3 region has 14 residues. CDR1 and CDR2 (germline): SGHAT, FQNNGV. The CDR3 nucleotides are TGTGCCAGCAGCTGGGGGAGGAATGAAGAGACCCAGTACTTC. As protein: CASSWGRNEETQYF.

On this clone itself: The same CDR3 also results from other DNA sequences found in this sample. The V call is TRBV5-1, the J call TRBJ1-2; 8 bases map to TRBD1. The germline CDR1 and CDR2 sequences are SGHRS and YFSETQ. CDR3 length: 16 amino acids. With 2 bases clipped from V and 6 bases from J, the junction kept 12 bases outside the gene matches. The CDR3 reads CASSFTGTGRPDGYTF. CDR3 sequence (DNA): TGCGCCAGCAGCTTTACCGGGACAGGCCGCCCGGATGGCTACACCTTC.

This chain connects TRBV6-6 to TRBJ2-2; tentatively, D is TRBD2 (6 bases). Trimming pared 6 bases from V and 1 base from J, leaving 15 bases between. The CDR3 contains 16 residues. The germline V gene encodes CDR1 MNHNY and CDR2 SVGAGI (reference sequence). The CDR3 region is CASSPRYGGNTGELFF. The CDR3 DNA reads TGTGCCAGCAGCCCACGGTACGGGGGGAACACCGGGGAGCTGTTTTTT.

The chain uses TRBV9 and TRBJ2-7; 7 bases align to TRBD2. The CDR3 covers 13 residues. Germline lookup yields CDR1 SGDLS and CDR2 YYNGEE. The V segment lost 2 bases and the J segment 7 bases; nucleotides outside the gene matches: 6. The DNA of the CDR3 is TGTGCCAGCAGCGTGCCGCCGCGGGGGGAGCAGTACTTC. This codes for CASSVPPRGEQYF.

The V call is TRBV5-6, the J call TRBJ1-3; 7 nucleotides align to TRBD1. The CDR3 has 16 amino acids. Germline V CDR1 and CDR2: SGHDT, YYEEEE. Trimming took 0 bases from V and 0 from J; bases not matched to a gene: 3. CDR3 in DNA: TGTGCCAGCAGCTTGGGGGACAGACCCTCTGGAAACACCATATATTTT. This sequence encodes CASSLGDRPSGNTIYF.

The rearrangement uses TRBV7-2 and TRBJ2-5, with D possibly TRBD1 on 6 matching bases. Matching the DNA end better, TRBJ2-7 makes the J call doubtful. Germline assignment: CDR1 SGHTA and CDR2 FQGNSA. The CDR3 has 15 amino acids. The CDR3 sequence: CASSLDGTPPYEQYF. The CDR3 DNA follows: TGTGCCAGCAGCTTAGACGGGACACCTCCCTACGAGCAGTACTTC.

The gene calls are TRBV30 and TRBJ2-1; 10 bases are shared with TRBD1. With V trimmed by 2 bases and J by 7 bases, 8 bases remained unmatched. The germline gives CDR1 GTSNPN, CDR2 SVGIG (reference sequence). CDR3 length: 15 residues. CDR3 region: CAWSRGQGGMNEQFF. Written as DNA, the CDR3 is TGTGCCTGGAGTAGAGGACAGGGGGGAATGAATGAGCAGTTCTTC.

V is TRBV5-1 and J is TRBJ2-7; 9 bases are a match to TRBD1. CDR1 is SGHRS, CDR2 YFSETQ, per germline. J lost 5 bases, V lost 3 bases, and 3 bases had no gene match. The CDR3 runs to 13 residues. The CDR3 bases are TGCGCCAGCAGCTCCGACAGGGGGAACGAGCAGTACTTC. It translates to CASSSDRGNEQYF. Complete variable domain (other parts from reference TRBV5-1 and TRBJ2-7): KAGVTQTPRYLIKTRGQQVTLSCSPISGHRSVSWYQQTPGQGLQFLFEYFSETQRNKGNFPGRFSGRQFSNSRSEMNVSTLELGDSALYLCASSSDRGNEQYFGPGTRLTVT.

This chain connects TRBV2 to TRBJ1-1; 8 positions agree with TRBD1. Per the germline V gene, CDR1 is SNHLY and CDR2 is FYNNEI. J was trimmed by 5 bases and V by 3 bases; bases with no gene match: 8. The CDR3 consists of 15 residues. The CDR3 region is CASSDPGQGRTEAFF. CDR3 DNA: TGTGCCAGCAGTGACCCCGGACAGGGAAGGACTGAAGCTTTCTTT.

The gene calls are TRBV10-3 and TRBJ1-3; TRBD1 might be the D (5 bases). This CDR3 is 16 amino acids long. Deletions cut 4 bases from V and 4 bases from J, with 17 bases between. Germline values: CDR1 ENHRY, CDR2 SYGVKD. Here the CDR3 reads CAISGDGGGIGNTIYF. CDR3 bases: TGTGCCATCAGTGGAGACGGCGGGGGGATCGGAAACACCATATATTTT.

The V and J genes are TRBV27 and TRBJ2-7, with D possibly matching TRBD1 (5 bases). Trimming shortened V by 4 bases and J by 3 bases, and 13 bases separated the two germline ends. This CDR3 has 14 amino acids. The germline V gene encodes CDR1 MNHEY and CDR2 SMNVEV (reference sequence). The CDR3, as DNA: TGTGCCAGCAGTTCCCGTGGCAGGGACTACGAGCAGTACTTC. It is translated as CASSSRGRDYEQYF.

This chain links TRBV9 with TRBJ1-1; tentatively, D is TRBD1 (5 bases). Germline loops: CDR1 SGDLS, CDR2 YYNGEE. The V gene lost 3 bases and the J gene lost 5 bases, with 17 bases spanning the gap. This CDR3 contains 15 residues. CDR3 amino acids: CASSDPQGARTEAFF. The CDR3, as DNA: TGTGCCAGCAGCGACCCACAAGGGGCGCGGACTGAAGCTTTCTTT.

The chain combines TRBV18 with TRBJ1-5; no clear D gene. Trimming pared 6 bases from V and 5 bases from J, leaving 8 bases between. Germline values: CDR1 KGHSH, CDR2 LQKENI. The CDR3 totals 12 residues. CDR3 sequence reads: CASSPPDQPQHF. The CDR3 nucleotides read TGTGCCAGCTCCCCCCCGGATCAGCCCCAGCATTTT.

This clone has only one observation. The gene calls are TRBV30 and TRBJ2-7; TRBD1 aligns across 9 bases. J was trimmed by 5 bases and V by 6 bases; bases with no gene match: 14. The CDR3 spans 15 residues. Germline lookup yields CDR1 GTSNPN and CDR2 SVGIG (reference sequence). This CDR3 reads CACATRDRALDEQYF. As DNA, the CDR3 is TGTGCCTGTGCGACCCGGGACAGGGCGTTGGACGAGCAGTACTTC.

The chain is built from TRBV7-2 and TRBJ1-1; D gene unclear. The V gene's germline CDR1 is SGHTA and CDR2 FQGNSA. The V end was cut by 1 base, the J end by 5 bases, with 14 bases between. The CDR3 length is 15 residues. CDR3 amino acids: CASSLGGDKRTEAFF. The CDR3, as DNA: TGTGCCAGCAGCTTAGGGGGAGATAAGCGGACTGAAGCTTTCTTT.

The chain uses TRBV7-9 and TRBJ2-1, with 8 nucleotides matching TRBD2. V gave up 0 bases and J gave up 2 bases; unmatched junction bases: 6. CDR1 is SEHNR, CDR2 FQNEAQ, per germline (reference sequence). The CDR3 contains 17 residues. CDR3 DNA: TGTGCCAGCAGCTTAGCGCCCGGGAGGGCCCCCTACAATGAGCAGTTCTTC. As protein: CASSLAPGRAPYNEQFF.

The chain combines TRBV6-1 with TRBJ2-2, with 8 nucleotides matching TRBD1. V shed 6 bases, J shed 1 base, and the junction held 4 bases outside the gene matches. Germline CDR1 reads MNHNS; CDR2 reads SASEGT. The CDR3 runs 15 residues. The CDR3 reads CASRPGTGNTGELFF. CDR3 nucleotide sequence: TGTGCCAGCAGGCCCGGGACAGGGAACACCGGGGAGCTGTTTTTT.